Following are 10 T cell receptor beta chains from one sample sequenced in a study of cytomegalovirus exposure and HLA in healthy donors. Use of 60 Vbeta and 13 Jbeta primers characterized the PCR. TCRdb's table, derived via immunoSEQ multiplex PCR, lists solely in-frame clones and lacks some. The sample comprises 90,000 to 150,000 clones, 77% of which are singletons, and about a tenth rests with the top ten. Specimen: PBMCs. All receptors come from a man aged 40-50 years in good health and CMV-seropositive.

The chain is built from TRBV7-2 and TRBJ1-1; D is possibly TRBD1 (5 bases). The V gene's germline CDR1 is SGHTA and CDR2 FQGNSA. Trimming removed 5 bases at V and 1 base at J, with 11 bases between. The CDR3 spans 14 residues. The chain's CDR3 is CASSPRGGNTEAFF. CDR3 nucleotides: TGTGCCAGCAGCCCCCGCGGGGGGAACACTGAAGCTTTCTTT.

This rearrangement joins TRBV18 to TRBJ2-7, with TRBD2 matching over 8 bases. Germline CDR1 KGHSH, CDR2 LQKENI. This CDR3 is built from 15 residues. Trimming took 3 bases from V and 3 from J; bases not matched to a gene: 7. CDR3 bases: TGTGCCAGCTCACCGGCGGGGGGACTCGACTACGAGCAGTACTTC. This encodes CASSPAGGLDYEQYF.

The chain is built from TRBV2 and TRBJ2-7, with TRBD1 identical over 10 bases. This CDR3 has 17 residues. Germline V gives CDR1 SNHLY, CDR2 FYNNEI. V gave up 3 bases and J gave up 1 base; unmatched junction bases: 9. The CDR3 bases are TGTGCCAGCAGTGACGGCCTCGGGACAGGGGCGTCCTACGAGCAGTACTTC. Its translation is CASSDGLGTGASYEQYF. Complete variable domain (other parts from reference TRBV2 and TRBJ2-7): EPEVTQTPSHQVTQMGQEVILRCVPISNHLYFYWYRQILGQKVEFLVSFYNNEISEKSEIFDDQFSVERPDGSNFTLKIRSTKLEDSAMYFCASSDGLGTGASYEQYFGPGTRLTVT.

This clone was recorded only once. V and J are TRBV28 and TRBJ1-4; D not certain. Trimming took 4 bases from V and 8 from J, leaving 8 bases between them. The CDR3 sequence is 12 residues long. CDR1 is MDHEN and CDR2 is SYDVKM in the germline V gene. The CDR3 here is CASSSNLEKLFF. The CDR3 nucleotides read TGTGCCAGCAGTTCCAATTTGGAAAAACTGTTTTTT.

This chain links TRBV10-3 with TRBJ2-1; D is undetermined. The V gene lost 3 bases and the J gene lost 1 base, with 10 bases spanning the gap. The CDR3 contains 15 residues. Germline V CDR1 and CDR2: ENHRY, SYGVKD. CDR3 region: CAISEEQISYNEQFF. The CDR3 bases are TGTGCCATCAGTGAAGAACAGATATCCTACAATGAGCAGTTCTTC.

CDR3 DNA sequence: TGTGCCAGCAGCCAGGGGAGCCCCGCAGATACGCAGTATTTT. Protein sequence: CASSQGSPADTQYF. J is TRBJ2-3 and V is TRBV4-2; tentatively, D is TRBD2 (5 bases). The V gene lost 3 bases and the J gene lost 4 bases, with 11 bases spanning the gap. This CDR3 has 14 amino acids. Germline V lookup: CDR1 LGHNA, CDR2 YNFKEQ.

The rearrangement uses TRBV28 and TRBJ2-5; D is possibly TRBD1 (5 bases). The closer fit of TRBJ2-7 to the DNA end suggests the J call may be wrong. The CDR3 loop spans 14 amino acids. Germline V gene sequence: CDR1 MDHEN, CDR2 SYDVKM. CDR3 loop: CASNTQVMGYEQYF. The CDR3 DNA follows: TGTGCCAGCAATACACAGGTAATGGGCTACGAGCAGTACTTC.

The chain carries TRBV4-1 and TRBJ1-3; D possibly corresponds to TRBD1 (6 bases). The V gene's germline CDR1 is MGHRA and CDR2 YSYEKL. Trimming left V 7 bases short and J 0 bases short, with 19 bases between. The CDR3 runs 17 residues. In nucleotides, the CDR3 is TGCGCCAGCAAACCATCAGACAGGCGTTCCTCTGGAAACACCATATATTTT. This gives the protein CASKPSDRRSSGNTIYF.

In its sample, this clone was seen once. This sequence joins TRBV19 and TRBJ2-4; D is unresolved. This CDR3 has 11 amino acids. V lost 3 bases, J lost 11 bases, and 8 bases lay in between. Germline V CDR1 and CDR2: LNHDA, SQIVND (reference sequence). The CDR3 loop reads CASSIGRVQYF. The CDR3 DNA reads TGTGCCAGTAGTATCGGCCGGGTTCAGTACTTC.

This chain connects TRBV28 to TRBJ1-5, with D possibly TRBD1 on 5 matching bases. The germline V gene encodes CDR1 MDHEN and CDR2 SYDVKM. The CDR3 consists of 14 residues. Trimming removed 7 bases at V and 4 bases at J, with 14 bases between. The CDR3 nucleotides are TGTGCCAGCAATTCTCCGGGGGAGAATCAGCCCCAGCATTTT. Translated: CASNSPGENQPQHF.